The rows below give T cell receptor beta chains drawn from one sample of a study of tumor and adjacent non-tumor tissue in lung cancer. TCRdb re-derived calls from the multiplex PCR reads in MiXCR, one entry per CDR3 protein. This table has approximately 76,000 distinct CDR3 sequences, roughly 75% appearing once. Specimen: lung tumor tissue. The receptors originated from a woman in her seventies with non-small cell lung cancer. CDR3s include the opening cysteine and the closing phenylalanine or tryptophan. Fields, in order: V gene, D gene, J gene, clone size, CDR3 protein, CDR3 DNA. A D gene is named only where the DNA matches it firmly. Not every row has a clone size; where given, it reads once, few, many or a size class.

TRBV29-1,.,TRBJ1-1,.,CSIASPGRPNTEAFF,TGCAGCATTGCTTCCCCGGGCAGACCGAACACTGAAGCTTTCTTT
TRBV11-1,.,TRBJ2-1,.,CASSIHLAGGSYNEQFF,TGTGCCAGCAGCATCCACTTAGCTGGAGGTTCCTACAATGAGCAGTTCTTC
TRBV4-1,.,TRBJ2-7,many,CASSQVVMGRSKEQYF,TGCGCCAGCAGCCAAGTCGTTATGGGACGGAGCAAGGAGCAGTACTTC
TRBV19,.,TRBJ2-2,.,CASSSGIVVTGELFF,TGTGCAAGTAGCTCTGGGATAGTGGTCACCGGGGAGCTGTTCTTT
TRBV20-1,.,TRBJ2-5,.,CNASREETQYF,TGCAATGCTAGCCGGGAAGAGACCCAGTACTTC
TRBV6-1,TRBD2,TRBJ2-7,.,CASSSGLVGAISYELYF,TGTGCCAGCAGTTCCGGACTAGTGGGAGCCATCTCCTACGAGCTGTACTTC
TRBV29-1,.,TRBJ2-5,medium-sized,CSVKQGSQYF,TGCAGCGTAAAACAGGGTTCCCAGTACTTC
TRBV6-1,TRBD2,TRBJ2-7,many,CASSELAGRYEQYF,TGTGCCAGCAGTGAACTAGCGGGAAGATACGAGCAGTACTTC
TRBV4-1,.,TRBJ2-7,.,CASSQLSSRARVPEQYF,TGTGCCAGCAGCCAGCTGTCCTCGAGAGCCAGGGTACCCGAGCAGTACTTC
TRBV7-8,.,TRBJ2-7,.,CASSSTGIYYEQYF,TGTGCCAGCAGTTCAACCGGGATCTACTACGAGCAGTACTTC
TRBV5-4,.,TRBJ1-1,.,CASNLAGGNTEAFF,TGTGCCAGTAACTTGGCCGGAGGGAACACTGAAGCTTTCTTT
TRBV18,.,TRBJ2-3,.,CVSSPLDSVSSSTQYF,TGTGTCAGCTCACCCCTCGATAGTGTCAGTTCATCTACGCAGTATTTT
TRBV12-3/TRBV12-4,.,TRBJ1-1,many,CASSMTNEAFF,TGTGCCAGCAGTATGACAAACGAAGCTTTCTTT
TRBV4-1,TRBD2,TRBJ2-7,.,CASSRNLAGGHEQHF,TGCGCCAGCAGCCGGAATCTAGCGGGAGGTCACGAGCAGCACTTC
TRBV20-1,TRBD2,TRBJ2-1,.,CSAIDFGWTSGRGSYNEQFF,TGCAGTGCTATAGATTTCGGCTGGACTAGCGGGAGGGGGTCCTACAATGAGCAGTTCTTC
TRBV10-3,.,TRBJ2-1,once,CVISEYSGTEQFF,TGTGTCATCAGTGAGTATAGCGGGACAGAGCAGTTCTTT
TRBV28,.,TRBJ1-2,many,CASRGSYGYTF,TGTGCCAGTCGAGGCAGCTATGGCTACACCTTC
TRBV5-6,.,TRBJ2-1,.,CASSKDGSVGKQFF,TGTGCCAGCAGCAAGGACGGTTCTGTGGGTAAGCAGTTCTTC
TRBV29-1,.,TRBJ1-1,.,CRVLQDDAFF,TGCAGGGTCCTACAGGATGATGCTTTCTTT
TRBV5-6,TRBD1,TRBJ1-1,many,CASSFLARTGDYTEAFF,TGTGCCAGCAGCTTTCTCGCCCGGACAGGGGATTACACTGAAGCTTTCTTT
TRBV4-1,TRBD1,TRBJ1-1,.,CASRQYDRDRSNTEAFF,TGCGCCAGCAGGCAATACGACCGGGACAGGTCGAACACTGAAGCTTTCTTT
TRBV7-8,.,TRBJ1-6,.,CASSVGSSYNSPLHF,TGTGCCAGCTCAGTGGGGAGCTCCTATAATTCACCCCTCCATTTT
TRBV6-6,.,TRBJ1-2,.,CASSSDDLWGYTF,TGTGCCAGCAGTAGTGACGATTTATGGGGCTACACCTTC
TRBV24-1,TRBD1,TRBJ2-2,once,CATSDLTSQGANTGELLF,TGTGCCACCAGTGATTTGACTAGTCAGGGGGCGAACACCGGGGAGCTGCTTTTT
TRBV4-1,.,TRBJ2-2,.,CTSRATGELFF,TGCACTAGCAGGGCCACCGGGGAGCTGTTTTTT
TRBV29-1,.,TRBJ2-4,.,CSVEEAPRGTQYF,TGTAGCGTTGAGGAAGCGCCTAGGGGCACTCAGTACTTC
TRBV10-2,.,TRBJ2-7,many,CASSESGDSGEQYF,TGCGCCAGCAGTGAGTCGGGGGATTCGGGGGAGCAGTACTTC
TRBV12-3/TRBV12-4,TRBD2,TRBJ2-3,.,CASRPETSGSSNTQYF,TGTGCCAGCAGGCCCGAGACCAGCGGGAGTTCGAATACGCAGTATTTT
TRBV7-9,TRBD1,TRBJ1-5,many,CASSAGTGSGNQPQHF,TGTGCCAGCAGCGCCGGGACAGGGAGCGGCAATCAGCCCCAGCATTTT
TRBV12-3/TRBV12-4,.,TRBJ2-7,.,CACSLGSVGEQYF,TGTGCCTGCAGTTTGGGCAGTGTGGGGGAGCAGTACTTC
TRBV29-1,.,TRBJ2-5,few,CSVGTGRREAQYF,TGCAGCGTCGGAACAGGGAGGAGAGAGGCCCAGTACTTC
TRBV20-1,TRBD1,TRBJ1-5,many,CSARPTGGFNQPQHF,TGCAGTGCTAGACCAACAGGGGGCTTTAATCAGCCCCAGCATTTT
TRBV5-4,.,TRBJ2-5,.,CTSSTTQETQYF,TGTACCAGCAGCACAACTCAAGAGACCCAGTACTTC
TRBV11-1,.,TRBJ2-5,.,CVSSLHRLQETHYF,TGTGTCAGCAGCTTGCACAGGTTGCAAGAGACCCATTACTTC
TRBV9,.,TRBJ1-1,.,CASSVGGGGTEAFF,TGTGCCAGCAGCGTAGGAGGAGGGGGCACTGAAGCTTTCTTT
TRBV6-5,TRBD1,TRBJ1-4,.,CASKMTGADEKLFF,TGTGCCAGCAAGATGACAGGGGCGGATGAAAAACTGTTTTTT
TRBV28,.,TRBJ2-7,.,CASSLLGEQWSYEQYF,TGTGCCAGCAGTTTGCTAGGGGAACAGTGGAGTTACGAGCAGTACTTC
TRBV11-3,.,TRBJ2-1,once,CASSLDSVMNEQFF,TGCGCCAGCAGCTTAGATTCGGTCATGAATGAGCAGTTCTTC
TRBV19,.,TRBJ2-2,.,CATRRGVSGELFF,TGTGCCACCAGAAGAGGGGTATCCGGGGAACTGTTTTTT
TRBV5-5,.,TRBJ1-1,many,CASSLTGNTEAFF,TGTGCCAGCAGCTTAACTGGGAACACTGAAGCTTTCTTT
TRBV4-1,.,TRBJ2-3,.,CGSSHPHRFTYTQYF,TGCGGCAGCAGCCATCCCCACCGCTTCACATATACGCAGTATTTT
TRBV20-1,.,TRBJ2-1,.,CSATKTVVGFNEQFF,TGCAGTGCTACGAAAACGGTGGTGGGGTTTAATGAGCAGTTCTTC
TRBV5-1,TRBD2,TRBJ2-1,.,CASSWRENANEQFF,TGCGCCAGCAGCTGGCGGGAGAACGCCAATGAGCAGTTCTTC